This entry lists 8 T cell receptor beta chains sequenced from one sample in a study of response to subunit inactivated influenza vaccine. One entry per CDR3 protein results from TCRdb running MiXCR on the RT-PCR reads. This sample has roughly 170,000 distinct CDR3 sequences, with about 9% found just once. Sequencing was performed on non-naive T cells sorted from PBMCs, taken on the day of vaccination. All receptors come from a man aged 45-65 years who received an inactivated influenza vaccine.

This clonotype was detected ten times or more. V and J are TRBV19 and TRBJ1-2, with D hard to call. The germline V gene encodes CDR1 LNHDA and CDR2 SQIVND (reference sequence). The CDR3 is 13 residues long. V was clipped by 4 bases and J by 2 bases, with 8 bases between them. Here the CDR3 reads CASSTGGNYGYTF. The CDR3 DNA reads TGTGCCAGTAGTACCGGAGGGAACTATGGCTACACCTTC.

This clonotype was seen more than once but under ten times. CDR3 sequence: CSAGRDQYSTDTQYF. The CDR3, as DNA: TGCAGTGCCGGCCGGGACCAATACAGCACAGATACGCAGTATTTT. J is TRBJ2-3 and V is TRBV20-1; perhaps D is TRBD1 or TRBD2 (5 bases each). The CDR3 has 15 amino acids. Trimming stripped 6 bases from V and 0 bases from J, with 16 bases between. CDR1 DFQATT and CDR2 SNEGSKA come from the germline V gene (reference sequence).

V is TRBV14 and J is TRBJ1-1, with D possibly being TRBD1 (5 bases). The V gene lost 3 bases and the J gene lost 4 bases, with 9 bases spanning the gap. The CDR3 contains 13 residues. Germline-derived CDR1 and CDR2 are SGHDN and FVKESK. CDR3 protein: CASSQGVGTEAFF. In DNA, the CDR3 is TGTGCCAGCAGCCAGGGGGTAGGCACTGAAGCTTTCTTT.

There are a few counts of this clonotype. The J gene is TRBJ2-3, the V gene TRBV2; 9 bases line up with TRBD1. The CDR3 totals 12 residues. Germline CDR1 and CDR2: SNHLY and FYNNEI. V dropped 5 bases and J dropped 11; count of bases not matched to a gene: 5. The CDR3 loop is CASSPDRGVQYF. DNA of the CDR3: TGTGCCAGCAGTCCCGACAGGGGGGTGCAGTATTTT. Based on the CDR3 plus reference TRBV2 and TRBJ2-3, the full variable domain is EPEVTQTPSHQVTQMGQEVILRCVPISNHLYFYWYRQILGQKVEFLVSFYNNEISEKSEIFDDQFSVERPDGSNFTLKIRSTKLEDSAMYFCASSPDRGVQYFGPGTRLTVL.

The table lists this clonotype with many counts. The rearrangement links TRBV12-3 or TRBV12-4 to TRBJ2-3, with D tentatively TRBD1 (6 bases). V shed 3 bases and J shed 2 bases, with 12 bases lying between them. This CDR3 is built from 15 residues. CDR3: CASSLRQEITDTQYF. For the CDR3, the DNA is TGTGCCAGCAGTTTGAGACAGGAGATCACAGATACGCAGTATTTT.

This clonotype has only a few counts. The CDR3, as DNA: TGTGCCAGCAGCTTGCCTCCGGGACAGGGAAGCGAGCAGTACTTC. Its protein is CASSLPPGQGSEQYF. V and J are TRBV5-6 and TRBJ2-7, with 9 positions matching TRBD1. The V segment lost 1 base and the J segment 6 bases; nucleotides outside the gene matches: 8. The CDR3 is made up of 15 amino acids. Germline V gives CDR1 SGHDT, CDR2 YYEEEE.

V is TRBV20-1 and J is TRBJ2-7, with D unclear. CDR1 and CDR2 (germline): DFQATT, SNEGSKA (reference sequence). Trimming took 5 bases from V and 2 from J, leaving 13 bases between them. The CDR3 runs 13 residues. CDR3 protein: CSAGRTPTYEQYF. The DNA of the CDR3 is TGCAGTGCTGGACGAACTCCCACCTACGAGCAGTACTTC.

The chain uses TRBV18 and TRBJ2-7; TRBD1 agrees at 8 bases. Trimming cost V 6 bases and J 4 bases; bases outside gene matches: 5. Germline assignment: CDR1 KGHSH and CDR2 LQKENI. The CDR3 loop spans 13 amino acids. CDR3 bases: TGTGCCAGCTCCCGGGACAGGAAGTACGAGCAGTACTTC. Translating gives CASSRDRKYEQYF.